These 30 T cell receptor beta chains were sequenced from one sample in a study of CD8 T cells in ankylosing spondylitis. A single record per CDR3 protein comes from TCRdb applying MiXCR to the 5' RACE reads. Of 200,000 to 300,000 distinct CDR3 sequences in the sample, 8.2% were seen once. The sample taken for sequencing was blood, either unsorted or a sorted T cell fraction (not recorded which). These receptors were collected from a female donor with ankylosing spondylitis or in good health (not recorded which).

Many counts were recorded for this clonotype. V usage is TRBV6-1 and J usage is TRBJ1-4, with D maybe TRBD1 (6 bases). Trimming removed 6 bases at V and 4 bases at J, with 9 bases between. The CDR3 totals 13 residues. CDR1 and CDR2 (germline): MNHNS, SASEGT. The CDR3 loop is CASSRQVNEKLFF. CDR3 sequence (DNA): TGTGCCAGCAGCCGACAGGTTAATGAAAAACTGTTTTTT.

The rearrangement uses TRBV7-2 and TRBJ2-3; 8 bases map to TRBD2. This CDR3 is 14 amino acids long. V lost 4 bases, J lost 9 bases, and 9 bases stayed unmatched. CDR1 and CDR2 (germline): SGHTA, FQGNSA. The CDR3 is CASSSITSGGTQYF. CDR3 bases: TGTGCCAGCAGCTCCATTACTAGCGGAGGCACGCAGTATTTT.

This clonotype was observed many times. CDR3: CASSAGLSTDTQYF. DNA of the CDR3: TGTGCCAGCAGTGCAGGACTCTCCACAGATACGCAGTATTTT. The rearrangement uses TRBV12-3 or TRBV12-4 and TRBJ2-3; possible D gene TRBD2, 5 bases. Trimming removed 5 bases from V and 2 bases from J, with 11 bases in between. CDR3 length: 14 amino acids.

Ten or more counts support this clonotype. This chain links TRBV19 with TRBJ1-5; possible D gene TRBD1, 5 bases. The CDR3 length is 14 residues. Per germline, CDR1 LNHDA and CDR2 SQIVND (reference sequence). V lost 3 bases and J lost 8, with 14 bases in between. CDR3 protein: CASSIQQEIKPQHF. CDR3 DNA: TGTGCCAGTAGTATCCAACAGGAAATCAAGCCCCAGCATTTT.

The chain couples TRBV6-2 or TRBV6-3 to TRBJ2-6; the match to TRBD1 covers 11 bases. The CDR3 has 18 amino acids. Germline V gives CDR1 MNHEY, CDR2 SVGEGT. After removal of 3 bases from V and 5 bases from J, the junction contained 9 bases not matched to a gene. DNA for the CDR3: TGTGCCAGCAGTTATCCCAGGACAGGGGGCAAGTGGGCCAACGTCCTGACTTTC. Protein: CASSYPRTGGKWANVLTF.

This clonotype was seen more than once but under ten times. A clone one base away is much larger, so this may be a read error. The chain is built from TRBV29-1 and TRBJ1-1, with D perhaps TRBD1 (6 bases). The CDR3 sequence is 15 residues long. From germline, CDR1 is SQVTM and CDR2 ANQGSEA. The V and J ends lost 7 bases and 5 bases respectively, with 23 bases between them. The CDR3 reads CSALDGGHGHTEAFF. For the CDR3, the DNA is TGCAGCGCTCTTGACGGGGGACATGGCCATACTGAAGCTTTCTTT.

In its sample, this clonotype was seen many times. The CDR3 coding sequence is TGCGCCAGCAGCTTGCCAGGGAACTACGAGCAGTACTTC. Protein: CASSLPGNYEQYF. The V and J genes are TRBV5-1 and TRBJ2-7; TRBD1 is a possible D gene (5 bases). This CDR3 region has 13 residues. Germline-derived CDR1 and CDR2 are SGHRS and YFSETQ. Trimming removed 1 base from V and 3 bases from J, with 8 bases in between.

The chain joins TRBV7-2 to TRBJ2-1; D possibly corresponds to TRBD2 (5 bases). The germline V gene has CDR1 SGHTA and CDR2 FQGNSA. V was cut by 5 bases and J by 4 bases, with 12 bases left in between. The CDR3 is made up of 14 amino acids. The CDR3 DNA sequence: TGTGCCAGCAGCCACGGTCGGGGTTACAATGAGCAGTTCTTC. The encoded protein is CASSHGRGYNEQFF.

This clonotype was counted at least ten times. The chain joins TRBV7-3 to TRBJ2-3; D is perhaps TRBD2 (5 bases). This CDR3 has 15 amino acids. The germline V gene encodes CDR1 SGHTA and CDR2 FQGTGA. Trimming took off 1 base at V and 4 bases at J, with 12 bases between the two ends. In nucleotides, the CDR3 is TGTGCCAGCAGCTTAAGCCGGGAACGGTCAGATACGCAGTATTTT. It is translated as CASSLSRERSDTQYF.

At least ten counts were recorded for this clonotype. V usage is TRBV27 and J usage is TRBJ2-1; 8 bases map to TRBD1. Per the germline V gene, CDR1 is MNHEY and CDR2 is SMNVEV (reference sequence). Unmatched junction bases numbered 8, after V lost 5 bases and J lost 5 bases. The CDR3 has 15 residues. The CDR3 coding sequence is TGTGCCAGCAGTATTCCAGGGGGCTATAACAATGAGCAGTTCTTC. Encoded protein: CASSIPGGYNNEQFF.

There are many counts of this clonotype. The J gene is TRBJ2-1, the V gene TRBV20-1; D unclear. Germline assignment: CDR1 DFQATT and CDR2 SNEGSKA (reference sequence). Trimming took off 5 bases at V and 0 bases at J, with 11 bases between the two ends. This CDR3 contains 14 residues. The CDR3 nucleotides are TGCAGTGCTGGCTATGGAAGCTCCTACAATGAGCAGTTCTTC. It is translated as CSAGYGSSYNEQFF.

This clonotype was counted many times. The J gene is TRBJ2-3, the V gene TRBV10-2; 8 positions agree with TRBD2. Germline trimming cut 6 bases from V and 2 bases from J; bases unmatched to any gene: 4. Germline CDR1 WSHSY, CDR2 SAAADI. The CDR3 extends over 14 amino acids. CDR3 protein: CASRSSGLTDTQYF. DNA of the CDR3: TGCGCCAGCAGATCTAGCGGGCTCACAGATACGCAGTATTTT.

This clonotype was detected a few times. This sequence joins TRBV4-3 and TRBJ2-7; maybe TRBD2 (5 bases). The germline gives CDR1 LGHNA, CDR2 YSLEER. Trimming stripped 0 bases from V and 7 bases from J, with 10 bases between. This CDR3 has 13 amino acids. CDR3 bases: TGCGCCAGCAGCCAAGAGAGGGAGTGGGAGCAGTACTTC. Its translation is CASSQEREWEQYF.

This clonotype came up many times. The CDR3 region has the DNA TGTGCCAGCAGGACGACAGGAGTCCAAGAGACCCAGTACTTC. As protein: CASRTTGVQETQYF. V gene TRBV28 combines with J gene TRBJ2-5; possible D gene TRBD1, 6 bases. V was cut by 6 bases and J by 1 base, with 12 bases left in between. The CDR3 is made up of 14 amino acids. Germline values: CDR1 MDHEN, CDR2 SYDVKM.

This clonotype has ten or more counts. CDR3: CSAITGSGYGYTF. The CDR3 nucleotides read TGCAGTGCAATTACAGGGTCGGGCTATGGCTACACCTTC. V usage is TRBV20-1 and J usage is TRBJ1-2, with D possibly TRBD1 on 6 matching bases. Germline-derived CDR1 and CDR2 are DFQATT and SNEGSKA (reference sequence). Trimming removed 6 bases at V and 4 bases at J, with 15 bases between. CDR3 size: 13 residues.

This clonotype was counted many times. The rearrangement uses TRBV15 and TRBJ2-1, with D perhaps TRBD2 (6 bases). Trimming removed 0 bases from V and 8 bases from J, with 8 bases in between. Germline V lookup: CDR1 LNHNV, CDR2 YYDKDF (reference sequence). This CDR3 is built from 13 residues. In DNA form, the CDR3 reads TGTGCCACCAGCAGAGATCGGGGGTATGAGCAGTTCTTC. This encodes CATSRDRGYEQFF.

In this sample, this clonotype turned up a few times. The V gene is TRBV7-2, the J gene TRBJ1-1; no reliable D call. Per germline, CDR1 SGHTA and CDR2 FQGNSA. The CDR3 is 14 residues long. V lost 3 bases to trimming and J lost 7 bases, with 15 bases between them. This CDR3 is CASSFGQRTGEAFF. The CDR3 nucleotides read TGTGCCAGCAGCTTCGGCCAGCGGACCGGTGAAGCTTTCTTT.

This clonotype was picked up many times. The rearrangement uses TRBV28 and TRBJ2-7; 13 bases are a match to TRBD2. Germline V gene sequence: CDR1 MDHEN, CDR2 SYDVKM. The CDR3 extends over 17 amino acids. With 7 bases clipped from V and 5 bases from J, the junction kept 14 bases outside the gene matches. The CDR3, as DNA: TGTGCCAGCAAGCCCACAACCGGACTAGCGGGAGTGAACGAGCAGTACTTC. Translation gives CASKPTTGLAGVNEQYF.

In its sample, this clonotype was seen many times. V gene TRBV25-1 combines with J gene TRBJ2-5; D not certain. Germline V lookup: CDR1 MGHDK, CDR2 SYGVNS. V was shortened by 5 bases and J by 5 bases, with 15 bases between the two germline ends. CDR3 length: 14 residues. CDR3 region: CASSPRGRRETQYF. CDR3 bases: TGTGCCAGCAGTCCCCGTGGTCGCAGGGAGACCCAGTACTTC.

This clonotype was recorded many times. The chain uses TRBV4-2 and TRBJ1-2, with no clear D. The CDR3 runs to 23 residues. Germline V gene sequence: CDR1 LGHNA, CDR2 YNFKEQ. V lost 0 bases and J 6 bases, leaving 38 bases between the germline ends. DNA of the CDR3: TGTGCCAGCAGCCAAGATGAGGTCGTCGAGAGTGGGTCTCACATAACCTGGGCGGATGGCTACACCTTC. Translated, it gives CASSQDEVVESGSHITWADGYTF.

In this sample, this clonotype turned up many times. V gene TRBV20-1 combines with J gene TRBJ2-1; D may match TRBD1 or TRBD2 (6 bases each). Germline V gene sequence: CDR1 DFQATT, CDR2 SNEGSKA (reference sequence). The ends were cut back, 3 bases at V and 9 bases at J, with 21 bases in the middle. The CDR3 runs 15 residues. The CDR3 here is CSAREPGPRGGEQFF. DNA for the CDR3: TGCAGTGCTAGGGAACCGGGACCCAGGGGAGGTGAGCAGTTCTTC.

There are many counts of this clonotype. J is TRBJ1-1 and V is TRBV12-3 or TRBV12-4, with 7 bases aligning to TRBD1. V lost 2 bases to trimming and J lost 0 bases; unmatched junction nucleotides: 3. CDR3 size: 15 residues. The CDR3 spells CASSLPDRLNTEAFF. The CDR3 coding sequence is TGTGCCAGCAGTTTACCGGACAGGTTGAACACTGAAGCTTTCTTT.

This clonotype was detected many times. J is TRBJ2-3 and V is TRBV20-1, with 12 bases lining up with TRBD2. CDR3 length equals 15 residues. Germline V lookup: CDR1 DFQATT, CDR2 SNEGSKA (reference sequence). The trim removed 5 bases at V and 5 bases at J, leaving 8 bases unmatched. The CDR3 spells CSAGPASGRVDTQYF. The DNA for the CDR3 is TGCAGTGCTGGCCCCGCTAGCGGGAGGGTAGATACGCAGTATTTT.

At least ten counts were recorded for this clonotype. The chain carries TRBV15 and TRBJ1-1; perhaps TRBD1 as D (5 bases). CDR1 is LNHNV and CDR2 is YYDKDF in the germline V gene (reference sequence). Between the trimmed V and J ends, which lost 0 bases and 4 bases, there was a span of 9 bases. This CDR3 contains 14 residues. The CDR3 sequence: CATSRDRVATEAFF. The CDR3 DNA is TGTGCCACCAGCAGAGACAGGGTAGCCACTGAAGCTTTCTTT.

Only a few counts were recorded for this clonotype. This sequence joins TRBV7-2 and TRBJ2-7, with 8 bases lining up with TRBD2. The CDR3 is 15 residues long. Germline V CDR1 and CDR2: SGHTA, FQGNSA. The V segment lost 0 bases and the J segment 7 bases; nucleotides outside the gene matches: 8. The CDR3 bases are TGTGCCAGCAGCTTAGCGGGGACTAGTCTATGGGAGCAGTACTTC. Translation gives CASSLAGTSLWEQYF.

This clonotype occurred many times. The CDR3 here is CSARDRDRGLTEIIYF. CDR3 DNA: TGCAGTGCTAGAGATCGGGACAGGGGACTTACCGAAATCATATATTTT. The chain uses TRBV20-1 and TRBJ1-3; 10 bases map to TRBD1. This CDR3 has 16 residues. Germline CDR1 and CDR2: DFQATT and SNEGSKA (reference sequence). The trim removed 0 bases at V and 12 bases at J, leaving 14 bases unmatched.

The gene calls are TRBV7-9 and TRBJ2-3; no definite D call. CDR1 and CDR2 from the germline V gene are SEHNR and FQNEAQ (reference sequence). CDR3 length: 14 residues. Between the trimmed V and J ends, which lost 6 bases and 4 bases, there was a span of 14 bases. DNA for the CDR3: TGTGCCAGCAGGACCCGGAGCTCCGCAGATACGCAGTATTTT. Amino acid sequence: CASRTRSSADTQYF.

This clonotype showed up many times. The chain combines TRBV25-1 with TRBJ1-3; D might be TRBD1 (5 bases). Trimming shortened V by 8 bases and J by 3 bases, and 14 bases separated the two germline ends. This CDR3 is 14 amino acids long. Germline V gene sequence: CDR1 MGHDK, CDR2 SYGVNS. This CDR3 reads CASGRMGHGNTIYF. The CDR3 coding sequence is TGTGCCAGCGGCCGGATGGGGCATGGAAACACCATATATTTT.

In this sample, this clonotype turned up many times. This chain joins TRBV5-1 and TRBJ2-1; 8 bases map to TRBD2. Germline CDR1 SGHRS, CDR2 YFSETQ. The junction had 9 bases not matched to a gene; V was cut back by 8 bases and J by 8 bases. CDR3 length equals 13 residues. CDR3 sequence: CARVLGRDDEQFF. In nucleotides, the CDR3 is TGCGCCAGGGTGCTCGGGAGGGATGATGAGCAGTTCTTC.

This clonotype was seen many times. V and J are TRBV5-1 and TRBJ2-1; TRBD2 aligns across 8 bases. This CDR3 has 14 residues. Germline V gives CDR1 SGHRS, CDR2 YFSETQ. The V and J ends lost 7 bases and 1 base, in that order; junction bases with no gene match: 4. In DNA, the CDR3 is TGCGCCAGCGCGGGAGGAACATCCTACAATGAGCAGTTCTTC. Protein product: CASAGGTSYNEQFF.